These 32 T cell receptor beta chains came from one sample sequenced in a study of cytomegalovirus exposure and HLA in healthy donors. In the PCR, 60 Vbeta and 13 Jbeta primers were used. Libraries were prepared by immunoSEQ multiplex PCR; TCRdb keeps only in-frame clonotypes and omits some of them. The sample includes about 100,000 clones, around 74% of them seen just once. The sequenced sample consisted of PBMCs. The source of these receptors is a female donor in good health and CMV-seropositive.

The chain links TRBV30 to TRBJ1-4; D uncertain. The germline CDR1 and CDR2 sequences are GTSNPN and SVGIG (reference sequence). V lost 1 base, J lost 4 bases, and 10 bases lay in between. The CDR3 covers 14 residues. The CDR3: CAWSAGDLNEKLFF. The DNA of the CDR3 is TGTGCCTGGAGTGCGGGAGATCTTAATGAAAAACTGTTTTTT.

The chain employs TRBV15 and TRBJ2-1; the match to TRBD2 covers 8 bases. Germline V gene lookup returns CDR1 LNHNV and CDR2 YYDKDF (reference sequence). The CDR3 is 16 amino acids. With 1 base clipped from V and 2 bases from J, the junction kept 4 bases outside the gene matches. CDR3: CATSRGAGEAYNEQFF. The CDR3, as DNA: TGTGCCACCAGCAGAGGAGCGGGAGAGGCCTACAATGAGCAGTTCTTC.

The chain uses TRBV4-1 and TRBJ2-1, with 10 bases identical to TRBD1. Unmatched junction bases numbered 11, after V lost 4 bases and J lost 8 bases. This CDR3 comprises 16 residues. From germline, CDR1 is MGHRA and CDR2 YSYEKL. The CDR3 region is CASSPRTGGVLDEQFF. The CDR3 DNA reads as TGCGCCAGCAGCCCCAGGACAGGGGGAGTTTTAGATGAGCAGTTCTTC.

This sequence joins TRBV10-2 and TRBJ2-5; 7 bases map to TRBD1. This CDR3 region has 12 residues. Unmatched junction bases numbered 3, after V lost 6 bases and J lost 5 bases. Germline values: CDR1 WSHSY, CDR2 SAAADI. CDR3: CASRTGLETQYF. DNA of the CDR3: TGCGCCAGCAGGACAGGGTTGGAGACCCAGTACTTC.

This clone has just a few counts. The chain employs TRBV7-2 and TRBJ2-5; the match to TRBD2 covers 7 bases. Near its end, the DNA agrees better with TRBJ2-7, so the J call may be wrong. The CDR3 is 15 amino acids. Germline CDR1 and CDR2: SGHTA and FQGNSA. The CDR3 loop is CASTRERTSSYEQYF. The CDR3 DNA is TGTGCCAGCACAAGGGAGCGGACTAGCTCCTACGAGCAGTACTTC.

The CDR3, as DNA: TGCAGCACGGGTCAGGGGGCGCGCTATGGCTACACCTTC. Encoded protein: CSTGQGARYGYTF. The chain couples TRBV29-1 to TRBJ1-2; 8 positions agree with TRBD1. J gave up 4 bases and V 8 bases, and 9 bases lay outside the gene matches. In germline, CDR1 is SQVTM, CDR2 ANQGSEA. This CDR3 contains 13 residues.

CDR3 nucleotides: TGTGCCAGCTCTCAACTGCCGTCTGGGGCCAACGTCCTGACTTTC. Translation gives CASSQLPSGANVLTF. The gene calls are TRBV18 and TRBJ2-6, with no clear D. CDR3 length: 15 residues. V lost 6 bases to trimming and J lost 1 base, with 10 bases between them. Per germline, CDR1 KGHSH and CDR2 LQKENI.

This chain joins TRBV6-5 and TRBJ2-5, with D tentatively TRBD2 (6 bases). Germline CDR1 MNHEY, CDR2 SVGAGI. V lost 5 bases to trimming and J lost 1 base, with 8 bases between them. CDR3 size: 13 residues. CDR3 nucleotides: TGTGCCAGCAGTCGGGGGACCCAAGAGACCCAGTACTTC. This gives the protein CASSRGTQETQYF.

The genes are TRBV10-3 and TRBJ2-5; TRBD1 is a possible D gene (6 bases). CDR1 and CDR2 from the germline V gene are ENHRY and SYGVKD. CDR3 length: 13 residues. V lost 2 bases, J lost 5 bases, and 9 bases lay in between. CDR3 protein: CAISERQGETQYF. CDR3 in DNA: TGTGCCATCAGTGAGCGGCAGGGGGAGACCCAGTACTTC.

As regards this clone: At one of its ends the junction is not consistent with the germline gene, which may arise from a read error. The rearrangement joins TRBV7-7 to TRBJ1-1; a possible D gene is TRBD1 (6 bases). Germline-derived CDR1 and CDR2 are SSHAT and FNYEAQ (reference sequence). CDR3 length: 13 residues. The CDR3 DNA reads TGTGCTAGCAGCTGGACAGTGAACACTGAAGCTTTCTTT. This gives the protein CASSWTVNTEAFF. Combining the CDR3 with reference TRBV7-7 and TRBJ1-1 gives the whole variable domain GAGVSQSPRYKVTKRGQDVTLRCDPISSHATLYWYQQALGQGPEFLTYFNYEAQPDKSGLPSDRFSAERPEGSISTLTIQRTEQRDSAMYRCASSWTVNTEAFFGQGTRLTVV.

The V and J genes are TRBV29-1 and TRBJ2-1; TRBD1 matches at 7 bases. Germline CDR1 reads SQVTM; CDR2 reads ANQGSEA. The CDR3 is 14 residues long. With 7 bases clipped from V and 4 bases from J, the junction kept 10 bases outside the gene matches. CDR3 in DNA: TGCAGCGCCCCACAGGGGCCCTCATACAATGAGCAGTTCTTC. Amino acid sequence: CSAPQGPSYNEQFF.

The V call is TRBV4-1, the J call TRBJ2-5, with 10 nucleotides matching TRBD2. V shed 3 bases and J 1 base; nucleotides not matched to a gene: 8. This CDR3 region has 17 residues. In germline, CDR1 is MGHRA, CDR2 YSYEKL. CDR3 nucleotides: TGCGCCAGCAGCCACGATCGAGCGGGAGGGCCCCAAGAGACCCAGTACTTC. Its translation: CASSHDRAGGPQETQYF.

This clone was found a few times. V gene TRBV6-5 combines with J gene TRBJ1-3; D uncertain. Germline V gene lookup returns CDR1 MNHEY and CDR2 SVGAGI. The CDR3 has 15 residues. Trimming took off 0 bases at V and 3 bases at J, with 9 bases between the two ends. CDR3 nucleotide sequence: TGTGCCAGCAGTTACTCCGGATCGGGTGGAAACACCATATATTTT. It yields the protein CASSYSGSGGNTIYF.

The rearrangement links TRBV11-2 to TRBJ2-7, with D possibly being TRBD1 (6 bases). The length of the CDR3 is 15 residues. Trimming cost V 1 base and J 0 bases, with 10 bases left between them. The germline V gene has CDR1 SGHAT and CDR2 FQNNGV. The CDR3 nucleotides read TGTGCCAGCAGCTTAGGGGGGCTCAACTCCTACGAGCAGTACTTC. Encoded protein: CASSLGGLNSYEQYF.

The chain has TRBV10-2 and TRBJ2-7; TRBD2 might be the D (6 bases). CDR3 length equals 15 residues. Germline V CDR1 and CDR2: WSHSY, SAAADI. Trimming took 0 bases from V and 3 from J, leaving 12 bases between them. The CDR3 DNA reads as TGCGCCAGCAGTGAGTCTCCGCGGGGACTCTACGAGCAGTACTTC. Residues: CASSESPRGLYEQYF.

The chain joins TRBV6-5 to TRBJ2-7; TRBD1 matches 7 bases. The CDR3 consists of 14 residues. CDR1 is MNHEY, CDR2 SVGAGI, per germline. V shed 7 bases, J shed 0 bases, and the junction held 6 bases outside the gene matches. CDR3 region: CASTDRVGSYEQYF. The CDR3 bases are TGTGCCAGCACCGACAGGGTTGGCTCCTACGAGCAGTACTTC.

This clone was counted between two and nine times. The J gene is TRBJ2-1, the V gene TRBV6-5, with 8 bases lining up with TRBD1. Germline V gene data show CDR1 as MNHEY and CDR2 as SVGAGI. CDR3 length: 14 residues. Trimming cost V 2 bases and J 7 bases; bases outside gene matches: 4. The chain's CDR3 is CASSYNRGENEQFF. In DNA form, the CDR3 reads TGTGCCAGCAGTTACAACAGGGGGGAAAATGAGCAGTTCTTC.

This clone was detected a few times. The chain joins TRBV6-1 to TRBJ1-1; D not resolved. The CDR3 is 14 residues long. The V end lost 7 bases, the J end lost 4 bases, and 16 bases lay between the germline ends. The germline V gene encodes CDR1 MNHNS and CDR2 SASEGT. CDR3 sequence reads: CASIVLRMGTEAFF. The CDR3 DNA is TGTGCCAGCATAGTCCTGAGGATGGGCACTGAAGCTTTCTTT.

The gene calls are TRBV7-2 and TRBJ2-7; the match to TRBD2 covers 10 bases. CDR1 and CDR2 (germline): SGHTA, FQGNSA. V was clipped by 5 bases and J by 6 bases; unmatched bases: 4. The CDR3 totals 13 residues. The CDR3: CASSQGLAAEQYF. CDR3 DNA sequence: TGTGCCAGCAGCCAAGGACTAGCGGCCGAGCAGTACTTC.

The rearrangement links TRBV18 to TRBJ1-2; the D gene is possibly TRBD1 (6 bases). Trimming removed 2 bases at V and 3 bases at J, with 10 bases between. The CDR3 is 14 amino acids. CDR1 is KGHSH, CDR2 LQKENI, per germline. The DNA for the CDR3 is TGTGCCAGCTCACCAGGGGGGGCGGACTATGGCTACACCTTC. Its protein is CASSPGGADYGYTF.

CDR3 in DNA: TGTGCCAGCAGCATAAGAAATCTGGACAGAACCTCCTACGAGCAGTACTTC. It encodes CASSIRNLDRTSYEQYF. This sequence joins TRBV7-3 and TRBJ2-7, with D possibly being TRBD1 (6 bases). V lost 5 bases and J lost 0, with 20 bases in between. Germline V gives CDR1 SGHTA, CDR2 FQGTGA. The length of the CDR3 is 17 residues.

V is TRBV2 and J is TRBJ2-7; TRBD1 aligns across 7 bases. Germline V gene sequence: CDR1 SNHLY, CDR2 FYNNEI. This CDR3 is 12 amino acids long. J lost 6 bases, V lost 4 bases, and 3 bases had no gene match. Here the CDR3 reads CASSVGQSEQYF. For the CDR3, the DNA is TGTGCCAGCAGTGTGGGACAGAGCGAGCAGTACTTC. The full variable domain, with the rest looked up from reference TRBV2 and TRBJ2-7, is EPEVTQTPSHQVTQMGQEVILRCVPISNHLYFYWYRQILGQKVEFLVSFYNNEISEKSEIFDDQFSVERPDGSNFTLKIRSTKLEDSAMYFCASSVGQSEQYFGPGTRLTVT.

This CDR3 reads CASGLVLLDRGLLNYGYTF. CDR3 sequence (DNA): TGTGCTAGTGGTTTGGTACTCTTGGACAGGGGGCTTCTTAACTATGGCTACACCTTC. The chain uses TRBV12-5 and TRBJ1-2; TRBD1 matches 11 bases. V was pared by 0 bases and J by 1 base, with 10 bases of the junction left unmatched. Per the germline V gene, CDR1 is LGHNT and CDR2 is FRNRAP. The CDR3 is 19 amino acids.

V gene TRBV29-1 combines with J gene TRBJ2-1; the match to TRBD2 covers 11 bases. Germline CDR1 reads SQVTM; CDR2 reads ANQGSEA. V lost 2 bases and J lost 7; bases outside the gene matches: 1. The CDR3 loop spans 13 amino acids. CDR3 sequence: CSVERLAGNEQFF. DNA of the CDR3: TGCAGCGTTGAACGACTAGCGGGGAATGAGCAGTTCTTC.

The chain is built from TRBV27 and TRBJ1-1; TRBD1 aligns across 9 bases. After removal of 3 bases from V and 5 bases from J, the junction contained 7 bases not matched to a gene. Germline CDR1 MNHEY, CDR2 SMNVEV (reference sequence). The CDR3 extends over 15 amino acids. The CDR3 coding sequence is TGTGCCAGCAGTTTGACAGGGGGATGGGGAACTGAAGCTTTCTTT. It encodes CASSLTGGWGTEAFF.

CDR3 loop: CASSALGGYYGYTF. For the CDR3, the DNA is TGTGCCAGCAGTGCCCTGGGGGGGTACTATGGCTACACCTTC. J is TRBJ1-2 and V is TRBV6-5; D is perhaps TRBD1 (5 bases). Trimming removed 5 bases at V and 3 bases at J, with 13 bases between. CDR3 length equals 14 residues. Germline CDR1 reads MNHEY; CDR2 reads SVGAGI.

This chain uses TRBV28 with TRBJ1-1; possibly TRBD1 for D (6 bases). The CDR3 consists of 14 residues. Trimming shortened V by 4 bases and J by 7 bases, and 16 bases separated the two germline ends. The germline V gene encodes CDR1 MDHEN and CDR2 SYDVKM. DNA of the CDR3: TGTGCCAGCAGTTCGCCAGGGGTGGTGATTGAAGCTTTCTTT. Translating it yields CASSSPGVVIEAFF.

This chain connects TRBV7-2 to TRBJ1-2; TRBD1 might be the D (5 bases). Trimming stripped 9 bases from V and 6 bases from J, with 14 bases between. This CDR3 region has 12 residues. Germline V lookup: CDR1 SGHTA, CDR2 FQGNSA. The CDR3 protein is CARRDSGDGYTF. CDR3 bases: TGTGCCAGAAGGGACTCGGGGGATGGCTACACCTTC.

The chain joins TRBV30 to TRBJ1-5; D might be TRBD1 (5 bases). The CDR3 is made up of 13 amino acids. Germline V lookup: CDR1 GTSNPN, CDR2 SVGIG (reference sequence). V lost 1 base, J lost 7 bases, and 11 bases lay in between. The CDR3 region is CAWSGGEGQPQHF. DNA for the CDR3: TGTGCCTGGAGTGGGGGGGAAGGGCAGCCCCAGCATTTT.

DNA of the CDR3: TGCAGCGTTGATGAAACAGGCTATGGCTACACCTTC. As protein: CSVDETGYGYTF. V is TRBV29-1 and J is TRBJ1-2; a possible D gene is TRBD1 (5 bases). The CDR3 spans 12 residues. Germline CDR1 is SQVTM and CDR2 is ANQGSEA. V shed 3 bases and J shed 4 bases, with 9 bases lying between them. Combining the CDR3 with reference TRBV29-1 and TRBJ1-2 gives the whole variable domain SAVISQKPSRDICQRGTSLTIQCQVDSQVTMMFWYRQQPGQSLTLIATANQGSEATYESGFVIDKFPISRPNLTFSTLTVSNMSPEDSSIYLCSVDETGYGYTFGSGTRLTVV.

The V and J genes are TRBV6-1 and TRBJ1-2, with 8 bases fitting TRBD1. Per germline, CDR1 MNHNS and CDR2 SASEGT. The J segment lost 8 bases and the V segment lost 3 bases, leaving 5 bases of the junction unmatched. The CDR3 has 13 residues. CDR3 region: CASSDRGLGGYTF. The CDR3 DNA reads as TGTGCCAGCAGTGACAGGGGGCTGGGAGGCTACACCTTC.

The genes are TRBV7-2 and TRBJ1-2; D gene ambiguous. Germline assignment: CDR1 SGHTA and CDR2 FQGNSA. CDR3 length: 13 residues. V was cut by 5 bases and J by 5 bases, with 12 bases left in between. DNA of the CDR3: TGTGCCAGCAGCCCCGGGAGTGGATATGGCTACACCTTC. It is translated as CASSPGSGYGYTF.